This T cell receptor beta chain comes out of a study of blood T cells in healthy people across ages. This clonotype occurred a few times. Total RNA amounts of at least 5 micrograms were extracted per sample. In germline, CDR1 is SGDLS, CDR2 YYNGEE. V was cut by 0 bases and J by 2 bases, with 6 bases left in between. The CDR3 has 14 residues. A J-beta primer mix and a sample-barcoded 5' primer were used in a second PCR of about 7 to 12 cycles. TCRdb redid the calling of the 5' RACE reads with MiXCR, one entry per CDR3 protein. The sample includes around 710,000 distinct CDR3 sequences, 43% of them seen just once.

This sequence was found in a woman aged 55-70 years in good health. This rearrangement joins TRBV9 to TRBJ2-4; D might be TRBD2 (5 bases). Material: blood. The CDR3 loop is CASSVGGTKNIQYF. The CDR3 DNA sequence: TGTGCCAGCAGCGTAGGAGGGACCAAAAACATTCAGTACTTC.